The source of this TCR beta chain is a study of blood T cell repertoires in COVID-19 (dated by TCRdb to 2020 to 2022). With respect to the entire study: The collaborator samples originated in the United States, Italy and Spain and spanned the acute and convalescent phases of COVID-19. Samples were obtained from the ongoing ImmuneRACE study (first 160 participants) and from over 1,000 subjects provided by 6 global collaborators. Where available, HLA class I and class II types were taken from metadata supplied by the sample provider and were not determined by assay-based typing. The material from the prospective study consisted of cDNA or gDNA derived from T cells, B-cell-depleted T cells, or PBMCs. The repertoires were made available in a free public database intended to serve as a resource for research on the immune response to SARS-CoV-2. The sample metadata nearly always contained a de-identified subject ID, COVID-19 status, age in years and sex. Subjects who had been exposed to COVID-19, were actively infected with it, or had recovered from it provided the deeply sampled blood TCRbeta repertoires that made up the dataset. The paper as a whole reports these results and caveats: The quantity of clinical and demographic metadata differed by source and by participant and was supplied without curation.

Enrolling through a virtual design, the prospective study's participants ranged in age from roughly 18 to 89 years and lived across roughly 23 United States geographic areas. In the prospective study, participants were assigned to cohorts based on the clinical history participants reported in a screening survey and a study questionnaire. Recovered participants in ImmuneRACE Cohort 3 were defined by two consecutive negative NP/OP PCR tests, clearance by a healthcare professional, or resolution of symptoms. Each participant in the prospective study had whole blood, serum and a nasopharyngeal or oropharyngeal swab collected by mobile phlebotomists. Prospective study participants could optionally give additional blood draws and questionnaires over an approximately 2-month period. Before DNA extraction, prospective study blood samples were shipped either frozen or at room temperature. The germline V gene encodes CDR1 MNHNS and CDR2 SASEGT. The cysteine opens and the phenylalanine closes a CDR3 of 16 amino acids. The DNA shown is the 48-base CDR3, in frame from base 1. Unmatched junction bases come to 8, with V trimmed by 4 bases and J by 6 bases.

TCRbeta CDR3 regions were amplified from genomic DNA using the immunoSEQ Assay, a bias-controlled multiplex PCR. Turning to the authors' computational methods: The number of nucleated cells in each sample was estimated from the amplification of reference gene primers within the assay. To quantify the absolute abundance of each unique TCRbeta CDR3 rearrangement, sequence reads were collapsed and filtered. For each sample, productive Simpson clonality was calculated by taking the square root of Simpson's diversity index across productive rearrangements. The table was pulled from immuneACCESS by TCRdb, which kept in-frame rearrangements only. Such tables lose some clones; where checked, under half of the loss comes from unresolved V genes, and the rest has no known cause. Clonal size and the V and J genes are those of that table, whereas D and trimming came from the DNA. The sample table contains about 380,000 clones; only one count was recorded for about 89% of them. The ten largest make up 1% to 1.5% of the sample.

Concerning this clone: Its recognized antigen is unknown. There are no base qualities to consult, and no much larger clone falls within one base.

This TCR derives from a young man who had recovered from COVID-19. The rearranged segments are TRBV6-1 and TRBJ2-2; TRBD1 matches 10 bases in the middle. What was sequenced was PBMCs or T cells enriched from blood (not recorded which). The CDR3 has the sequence CASSADRGRRAGELFF. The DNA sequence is TGTGCCAGCAGTGCCGACAGGGGGCGGCGGGCCGGGGAGCTGTTTTTT.